This TCR beta chain was found in a study of T cells after yellow fever vaccination. The study's findings and limits: The CD4 and CD8 compartments had a small share of their clonotypes in common. There was a possibility that FACS-sorted repertoires contained abundant clonotypes contaminating from the bulk population. Boosting was followed by the reappearance of most primary-vaccination clones (roughly 96% CD4, under 90% CD8).

TCRdb called the 5' RACE reads again in MiXCR, with one record for every CDR3 protein. The sample lists over 300,000 distinct CDR3 sequences; roughly 4.3% were seen once. The CDR3 contains 14 residues. Germline lookup yields CDR1 SQVTM and CDR2 ANQGSEA. V dropped 0 bases and J dropped 7; count of bases not matched to a gene: 7. Of note for this clonotype: Its antigen is unidentified.

The sequencing used PBMCs, collected 5 days after the yellow fever booster vaccination. The TCR sequence derives from a man aged 18 to 30 who received the YFV17D yellow fever vaccine. The chain uses TRBV29-1 and TRBJ2-7, with 9 nucleotides matching TRBD1. CDR3 sequence reads: CSVEEGQGIREQYF. The DNA of the CDR3 is TGCAGCGTTGAAGAGGGACAGGGAATTAGAGAGCAGTACTTC.